This passage covers 21 T cell receptor beta chains from one sample sequenced in a study of T cell responses to AZD1222 COVID-19 vaccine. Sequencing was performed with immunoSEQ multiplex PCR; in TCRdb, only in-frame clones are kept and a portion is missing. The data hold some 200,000 clones, with roughly 93% observed a single time. The source material was peripheral blood, sampled on day 0 of AZD1222 vaccination. Every receptor here comes from an adult in good health.

V and J are TRBV19 and TRBJ1-2; tentatively, D is TRBD1 (5 bases). Germline CDR1 reads LNHDA; CDR2 reads SQIVND (reference sequence). Trimming cost V 6 bases and J 4 bases, with 21 bases left between them. This CDR3 contains 16 residues. CDR3 sequence reads: CASSPGTQSRVYGYTF. The DNA of the CDR3 is TGTGCCAGTAGCCCCGGGACCCAAAGTCGGGTCTATGGCTACACCTTC.

J is TRBJ2-7 and V is TRBV2, with a weak D call TRBD2 (6 bases). V lost 6 bases, J lost 2 bases, and 17 bases lay in between. The CDR3 runs 15 residues. CDR1 and CDR2 (germline): SNHLY, FYNNEI. CDR3 amino acids: CASRSGSNPTYEQYF. The CDR3, as DNA: TGTGCCAGCAGGTCCGGGAGTAATCCAACCTACGAGCAGTACTTC.

The chain joins TRBV5-6 to TRBJ1-4; D not certain. The CDR3 loop spans 13 amino acids. Germline assignment: CDR1 SGHDT and CDR2 YYEEEE. The V end lost 0 bases, the J end lost 10 bases, and 10 bases lay between the germline ends. CDR3 coding DNA: TGTGCCAGCAGCTTGGGCGCGGAGGGAAAACTGTTTTTT. It yields the protein CASSLGAEGKLFF.

The chain links TRBV11-2 to TRBJ2-5; D assignment may be TRBD1 or TRBD2 (5 bases each). The V and J ends lost 1 base and 4 bases respectively, with 13 bases between them. Germline values: CDR1 SGHAT, CDR2 FQNNGV. The CDR3 totals 15 residues. The CDR3 DNA follows: TGTGCCAGCAGCTTAGGGGACCAATGGCGAGAGACCCAGTACTTC. Residues: CASSLGDQWRETQYF. Variable domain in full (rest from reference TRBV11-2 and TRBJ2-5): EAGVAQSPRYKIIEKRQSVAFWCNPISGHATLYWYQQILGQGPKLLIQFQNNGVVDDSQLPKDRFSAERLKGVDSTLKIQPAKLEDSAVYLCASSLGDQWRETQYFGPGTRLLVL.

This clone came up once. The rearrangement links TRBV19 to TRBJ1-1, with D unresolved. The CDR3 has 15 amino acids. The germline V and J ends were trimmed by 5 bases and 5 bases, with 18 bases remaining between them. Germline V gene sequence: CDR1 LNHDA, CDR2 SQIVND (reference sequence). This CDR3 is CASSAKVWGGTEAFF. The CDR3 coding sequence is TGTGCCAGTAGTGCCAAGGTTTGGGGTGGGACTGAAGCTTTCTTT. Supplemented by reference TRBV19 and TRBJ1-1, the full variable domain reads DGGITQSPKYLFRKEGQNVTLSCEQNLNHDAMYWYRQDPGQGLRLIYYSQIVNDFQKGDIAEGYSVSREKKESFPLTVTSAQKNPTAFYLCASSAKVWGGTEAFFGQGTRLTVV.

The CDR3 bases are TGTGCCAGCAGCTTGGCGGGAGGGCCAGTCGAGCAGTACTTC. Protein product: CASSLAGGPVEQYF. The rearrangement links TRBV7-9 to TRBJ2-7; 9 bases map to TRBD2. Germline V lookup: CDR1 SEHNR, CDR2 FQNEAQ (reference sequence). J was trimmed by 6 bases and V by 3 bases; bases with no gene match: 6. The CDR3 loop spans 14 amino acids.

The genes are TRBV4-3 and TRBJ2-1, with D possibly TRBD2 on 5 matching bases. The V gene lost 1 base and the J gene lost 7 bases, with 11 bases spanning the gap. Germline V gives CDR1 LGHNA, CDR2 YSLEER. The CDR3 is made up of 14 amino acids. The CDR3 coding sequence is TGCGCCAGCAGCCAAGGAGGGAATTGGAATGAGCAGTTCTTC. It translates to CASSQGGNWNEQFF.

The V and J genes are TRBV19 and TRBJ1-1, with D uncertain. The CDR3 consists of 16 residues. Germline lookup yields CDR1 LNHDA and CDR2 SQIVND (reference sequence). V dropped 3 bases and J dropped 0 bases, with 14 bases sitting between them. The CDR3, as DNA: TGTGCCAGTAGTATGTTCTCAAAGGGCCTGAACACTGAAGCTTTCTTT. It codes for CASSMFSKGLNTEAFF.

This sequence joins TRBV3-1 (or the pseudogene TRBV3-2) and TRBJ2-3; D is uncertain. The CDR3 contains 13 residues. Looked up from germline, CDR1 is LGHDT and CDR2 is YNNKEL (reference sequence). The V and J ends lost 0 bases and 4 bases respectively, with 5 bases between them. The CDR3 is CASSQDLPDTQYF. As DNA, the CDR3 is TGTGCCAGCAGCCAAGATCTCCCAGATACGCAGTATTTT.

The chain recombines TRBV5-4 with TRBJ2-7, with D perhaps TRBD1 (6 bases). The V end was cut by 4 bases, the J end by 6 bases, with 20 bases between. Germline V gives CDR1 SGHNT, CDR2 YYREEE (reference sequence). This CDR3 contains 15 residues. CDR3 sequence: CASSGRRDNQREQYF. The DNA of the CDR3 is TGTGCCAGCAGCGGACGCCGGGACAACCAACGCGAGCAGTACTTC.

This chain connects TRBV18 to TRBJ2-1; D remains unclear. The V gene lost 0 bases and the J gene lost 9 bases, with 12 bases spanning the gap. Germline V gene sequence: CDR1 KGHSH, CDR2 LQKENI. This CDR3 comprises 14 residues. The CDR3 DNA is TGTGCCAGCTCACCACCAAAAGGTTTTTCTGAGCAGTTCTTC. This translates into CASSPPKGFSEQFF.

The V call is TRBV19, the J call TRBJ1-2, with a weak D call TRBD1 (6 bases). Germline CDR1 is LNHDA and CDR2 is SQIVND (reference sequence). V lost 4 bases, J lost 8 bases, and 20 bases lay in between. The CDR3 contains 15 residues. In DNA, the CDR3 is TGTGCCAGTAGTAGTGACAGGACAACCACCCGAGGCTACACCTTC. Its protein product is CASSSDRTTTRGYTF. Combining the CDR3 with reference TRBV19 and TRBJ1-2 gives the whole variable domain DGGITQSPKYLFRKEGQNVTLSCEQNLNHDAMYWYRQDPGQGLRLIYYSQIVNDFQKGDIAEGYSVSREKKESFPLTVTSAQKNPTAFYLCASSSDRTTTRGYTFGSGTRLTVV.

The chain recombines TRBV20-1 with TRBJ2-7, with 9 bases aligning to TRBD1. The V gene's germline CDR1 is DFQATT and CDR2 SNEGSKA (reference sequence). CDR3 length: 10 amino acids. Unmatched junction bases numbered 2, after V lost 3 bases and J lost 11 bases. The DNA for the CDR3 is TGCAGTGCTAGCAGACAGGGGGAGTACTTC. Protein sequence: CSASRQGEYF.

This clone was seen just once. V gene TRBV3-1 (or the pseudogene TRBV3-2) combines with J gene TRBJ2-1, with D uncertain. Looked up from germline, CDR1 is LGHDT and CDR2 is YNNKEL (reference sequence). There are 13 residues in the CDR3. V lost 5 bases and J 7 bases, leaving 12 bases between the germline ends. The CDR3 bases are TGTGCCAGCAGCGACTCTACTCGGAATGAGCAGTTCTTC. This encodes CASSDSTRNEQFF.

The chain recombines TRBV7-9 with TRBJ2-7; tentatively, D is TRBD1 (5 bases). Trimming cost V 2 bases and J 6 bases, with 8 bases left between them. The germline CDR1 and CDR2 sequences are SEHNR and FQNEAQ (reference sequence). This CDR3 contains 12 residues. This CDR3 reads CASSLKGAEQYF. CDR3 in DNA: TGTGCCAGCAGCTTAAAAGGGGCCGAGCAGTACTTC. Full variable domain (rest looked up from reference TRBV7-9 and TRBJ2-7): DTGVSQNPRHKITKRGQNVTFRCDPISEHNRLYWYRQTLGQGPEFLTYFQNEAQLEKSRLLSDRFSAERPKGSFSTLEIQRTEQGDSAMYLCASSLKGAEQYFGPGTRLTVT.

The J gene is TRBJ2-3, the V gene TRBV7-3; possible D gene TRBD1, 6 bases. V was clipped by 5 bases and J by 2 bases, with 11 bases between them. The germline V gene has CDR1 SGHTA and CDR2 FQGTGA. The CDR3 runs 14 residues. Here the CDR3 reads CASSPDRPTDTQYF. DNA for the CDR3: TGTGCCAGCAGCCCCGACAGGCCCACAGATACGCAGTATTTT.

This clone was counted once. This chain's CDR3 is CASSLILGNLDEKLFF. For the CDR3, the DNA is TGTGCCAGCAGCTTAATCCTTGGCAACTTAGATGAAAAACTGTTTTTT. V is TRBV7-9 and J is TRBJ1-4; D not certain. Germline lookup yields CDR1 SEHNR and CDR2 FQNEAQ (reference sequence). Trimming cost V 2 bases and J 6 bases, with 16 bases left between them. This CDR3 is 16 amino acids long.

The rearrangement uses TRBV6-6 and TRBJ2-7, with D tentatively TRBD1 (5 bases). CDR1 MNHNY and CDR2 SVGAGI come from the germline V gene (reference sequence). CDR3 size: 15 residues. Deletions cut 6 bases from V and 1 base from J, with 16 bases between. The CDR3 region has the DNA TGTGCCAGCAGCGGCCCGGCAGGGCTTTCCTACGAGCAGTACTTC. It translates to CASSGPAGLSYEQYF.

V is TRBV6-2 or TRBV6-3 and J is TRBJ2-1, with D tentatively TRBD2 (6 bases). CDR1 is MNHEY and CDR2 is SVGEGT in the germline V gene. This CDR3 comprises 16 residues. V shed 2 bases and J shed 0 bases, with 11 bases lying between them. CDR3 loop: CASSYNGGGSYNEQFF. Here the CDR3 DNA reads TGTGCCAGCAGTTACAACGGGGGAGGCTCCTACAATGAGCAGTTCTTC.

The chain has TRBV4-1 and TRBJ2-2, with TRBD1 as a possible D gene (6 bases). The germline V gene has CDR1 MGHRA and CDR2 YSYEKL. The CDR3 is 14 residues long. The V gene lost 1 base and the J gene lost 6 bases, with 9 bases spanning the gap. The CDR3 loop is CASSQVRQAGELFF. The CDR3 DNA reads TGCGCCAGCAGCCAAGTACGACAGGCCGGGGAGCTGTTTTTT.

V is TRBV20-1 and J is TRBJ1-5; D gene uncertain. This CDR3 is built from 10 residues. Germline-derived CDR1 and CDR2 are DFQATT and SNEGSKA (reference sequence). The ends were cut back, 6 bases at V and 2 bases at J, with 2 bases in the middle. This CDR3 is CSAGNQPQHF. The CDR3, as DNA: TGCAGTGCAGGCAATCAGCCCCAGCATTTT.